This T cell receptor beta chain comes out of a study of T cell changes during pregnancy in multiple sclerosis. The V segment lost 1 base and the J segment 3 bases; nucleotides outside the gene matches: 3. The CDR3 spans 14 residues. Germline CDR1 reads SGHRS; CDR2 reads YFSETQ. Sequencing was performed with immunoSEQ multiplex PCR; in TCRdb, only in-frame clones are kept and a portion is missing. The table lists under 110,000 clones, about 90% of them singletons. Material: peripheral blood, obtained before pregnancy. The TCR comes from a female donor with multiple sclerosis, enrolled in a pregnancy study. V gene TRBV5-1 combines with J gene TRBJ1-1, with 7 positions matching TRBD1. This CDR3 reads CASSLTGVDTEAFF. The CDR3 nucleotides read TGCGCCAGCAGCTTGACAGGGGTGGACACTGAAGCTTTCTTT.